The present T cell receptor beta chain was sequenced within a study of cytomegalovirus exposure and HLA in healthy donors. Study-level points and caveats: Rates of TCR association differed by HLA locus in a later analysis, with DRB1 highest and HLA-C lowest.

The PCR had 60 Vbeta and 13 Jbeta primers. As processed by the authors: Per a later analysis, the number of unique TCR beta chains was 75 million to 90 million, of which about 10 million were shared. Generated by immunoSEQ multiplex PCR, the TCRdb table keeps only in-frame clones and is missing some. The DNA was the basis for D and trimming; V, J and clone size are from that table. The repertoire shows roughly 77,000 clones; the top ten hold roughly 4.8%. Points on this clone: Its target is unknown.

Trimming removed 3 bases from V and 6 bases from J; junction bases left unmatched: 14. The V gene's germline CDR1 is MNHEY and CDR2 SMNVEV (reference sequence). This CDR3 contains 18 residues. This sequence was found in a man aged 30 to 39 in good health and CMV-seronegative. The chain recombines TRBV27 with TRBJ2-3; 11 bases line up with TRBD2. The sample was PBMCs. This chain's CDR3 is CASSLSGGWLAGGDTQYF. CDR3 nucleotides: TGTGCCAGCAGTTTGTCGGGGGGCTGGCTAGCGGGAGGCGATACGCAGTATTTT.